This TCR beta chain was observed in a study of control samples from healthy donors and cancer patients. Libraries were prepared by immunoSEQ multiplex PCR; TCRdb keeps only in-frame clonotypes and omits some of them. This repertoire shows 40,000 to 55,000 clones, roughly 65% found once; its top ten account for more than 15%. Germline V gene lookup returns CDR1 KGHSH and CDR2 LQKENI. V trimming: 5 bases; J trimming: 6 bases; junction bases outside the gene matches: 12. This CDR3 is 16 amino acids long. The genes are TRBV18 and TRBJ2-3, with 9 bases lining up with TRBD2. Specimen: formalin-fixed, paraffin-embedded tissue. The origin of this receptor is a male donor with melanoma. Here the CDR3 DNA reads TGTGCCAGCTCAATGACTAGCGGAGAACTAAACGATACGCAGTATTTT. It encodes CASSMTSGELNDTQYF.